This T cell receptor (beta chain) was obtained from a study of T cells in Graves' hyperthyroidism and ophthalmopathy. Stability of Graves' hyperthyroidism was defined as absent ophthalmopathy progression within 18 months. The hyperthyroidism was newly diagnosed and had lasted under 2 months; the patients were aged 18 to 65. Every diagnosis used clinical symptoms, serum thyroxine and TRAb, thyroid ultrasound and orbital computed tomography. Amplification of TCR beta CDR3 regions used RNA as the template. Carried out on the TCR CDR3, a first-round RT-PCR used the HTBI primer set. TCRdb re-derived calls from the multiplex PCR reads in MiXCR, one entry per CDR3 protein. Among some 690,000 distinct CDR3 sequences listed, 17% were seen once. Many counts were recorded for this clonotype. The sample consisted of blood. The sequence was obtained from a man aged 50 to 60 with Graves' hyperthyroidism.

DNA of the CDR3: TGTGCCAGCAGTCGCGGATCAGGGACTGGGGCCAACGTCCTGACTTTC. It encodes CASSRGSGTGANVLTF. The chain links TRBV6-1 to TRBJ2-6, with a tentative D call TRBD1 (5 bases). Germline lookup yields CDR1 MNHNS and CDR2 SASEGT. The V end was cut by 5 bases, the J end by 2 bases, with 13 bases between. The CDR3 extends over 16 amino acids.